The rows below give T cell receptor beta chains drawn from one sample of a study of vaccination effects on CD4 cells after COVID-19. For these TCRs, the target antigens are not known. Assay: immunoSEQ multiplex PCR; the TCRdb copy retains only in-frame clones and omits some. The sample contains approximately 23,000 clones, about 73% of which appear only once. The specimen was CD4+ T cells from PBMCs cultured with SARS-CoV-2 spike peptides, collected after COVID-19 vaccination. The receptors derive from a human donor who received a COVID-19 vaccine. Both conserved end residues are part of each CDR3. A D gene is named only where the DNA matches it firmly. A clone size is listed for some rows: how often the clone was seen (once, few, many), or a class if it is expanded.

j_call: TRBJ1-5; d_call: -; clone_size: -; v_call: TRBV5-1; cdr3_nt: TGCGCCAGCAGCTCAACCTCAATTAGCAATCAGCCCCAGCATTTT; cdr3_aa: CASSSTSISNQPQHF
j_call: TRBJ2-1; d_call: TRBD2; clone_size: -; v_call: TRBV20-1; cdr3_nt: TGCAGTGCTAGTAAACTAGCGGGAGTTGATGAGCAGTTCTTC; cdr3_aa: CSASKLAGVDEQFF
j_call: TRBJ1-2; d_call: -; clone_size: -; v_call: TRBV4-2; cdr3_nt: TGTGCCAGCAGCCAAGATTTGGCAGGGCTCCACTATGGCTACACCTTC; cdr3_aa: CASSQDLAGLHYGYTF
j_call: TRBJ2-7; d_call: TRBD2; clone_size: -; v_call: TRBV5-1; cdr3_nt: TGCGCCAGCAGGGGACTAGAGGGGTCCGAGCAGTACTTC; cdr3_aa: CASRGLEGSEQYF
j_call: TRBJ2-7; d_call: TRBD2; clone_size: -; v_call: TRBV11-2; cdr3_nt: TGTGCCAGCAGCTCCCAGCGGGGGGAGGGCGAGCAGTACTTC; cdr3_aa: CASSSQRGEGEQYF
j_call: TRBJ1-2; d_call: -; clone_size: medium-sized; v_call: TRBV30; cdr3_nt: TGTGCCTGGAGTGTACGGGGGGCGGTGGGCTACACCTTC; cdr3_aa: CAWSVRGAVGYTF
j_call: TRBJ2-2; d_call: -; clone_size: -; v_call: TRBV19; cdr3_nt: TGTGCCAGTAGTATTCTTGGACGGGTGCGCACCGGGGAGCTGTTTTTT; cdr3_aa: CASSILGRVRTGELFF
j_call: TRBJ1-4; d_call: -; clone_size: -; v_call: TRBV12-5; cdr3_nt: TGTGCTAGTGGTTTACTAGGGAATGAAAAACTGTTTTTT; cdr3_aa: CASGLLGNEKLFF
j_call: TRBJ2-7; d_call: -; clone_size: once; v_call: TRBV10-3; cdr3_nt: TGTGCCATCGCCGATACCGACGGCTACGAGCAGTACTTC; cdr3_aa: CAIADTDGYEQYF
j_call: TRBJ2-5; d_call: -; clone_size: -; v_call: TRBV21-1; cdr3_nt: TGTGCCAGCAGCAAAAAAAATCGGCACGGGGATAGCGGGGGCCGGGAGACCCAGTACTTC; cdr3_aa: CASSKKNRHGDSGGRETQYF
j_call: TRBJ1-5; d_call: TRBD1; clone_size: -; v_call: TRBV6-1; cdr3_nt: TGTGCCAGCAGTGGGGACAGGGGTAGTGACAATCAGCCCCAGCATTTT; cdr3_aa: CASSGDRGSDNQPQHF
j_call: TRBJ1-2; d_call: -; clone_size: -; v_call: TRBV14; cdr3_nt: TGTGCCAGCAGCTACAATCAGCAAGATGGCTACACCTTC; cdr3_aa: CASSYNQQDGYTF
j_call: TRBJ1-1; d_call: -; clone_size: -; v_call: TRBV10-3; cdr3_nt: TGTGCCATCGGAAACAAGGCCCCGAGCACTGAAGCTTTCTTT; cdr3_aa: CAIGNKAPSTEAFF
j_call: TRBJ1-5; d_call: -; clone_size: few; v_call: TRBV28; cdr3_nt: TGTGCCAGCATTGACGCGGTGGGGGGTCAGCCCCAGCATTTT; cdr3_aa: CASIDAVGGQPQHF
j_call: TRBJ1-2; d_call: -; clone_size: -; v_call: TRBV6-6; cdr3_nt: TGTGCCAGCAGTTACGGCAACGCAGTCTATGGCTACACCTTC; cdr3_aa: CASSYGNAVYGYTF
j_call: TRBJ2-3; d_call: TRBD2; clone_size: once; v_call: TRBV3-1/TRBV3-2; cdr3_nt: TGTGCCAGCAGCCCCGGGACTAGATCAGATACGCAGTATTTT; cdr3_aa: CASSPGTRSDTQYF
j_call: TRBJ2-3; d_call: TRBD2; clone_size: -; v_call: TRBV19; cdr3_nt: TGTGCCAGTAGTCCCGGGACTAGCGGGAGGTCAGATACGCAGTATTTT; cdr3_aa: CASSPGTSGRSDTQYF
j_call: TRBJ2-2; d_call: -; clone_size: -; v_call: TRBV19; cdr3_nt: TGTGCCAGTAAGCCGGGACAACTCAACACCGGGGAGCTGTTTTTT; cdr3_aa: CASKPGQLNTGELFF
j_call: TRBJ1-6; d_call: -; clone_size: -; v_call: TRBV27; cdr3_nt: TGTGCCAGCAGCAATCGGCAGGGGAAAAATTCACCCCTCCACTTT; cdr3_aa: CASSNRQGKNSPLHF
j_call: TRBJ2-1; d_call: TRBD2; clone_size: -; v_call: TRBV5-1; cdr3_nt: TGCGCCAGCAGCCCCCGGGGGGCGGGGGGTCACTACTACAATGAGCAGTTCTTC; cdr3_aa: CASSPRGAGGHYYNEQFF
j_call: TRBJ2-1; d_call: TRBD2; clone_size: -; v_call: TRBV6-4; cdr3_nt: TGTGCCAGCAGTGAGGAGGCTAGCGGGGGCAATGAGCAGTTCTTC; cdr3_aa: CASSEEASGGNEQFF
j_call: TRBJ2-1; d_call: TRBD1; clone_size: -; v_call: TRBV6-6; cdr3_nt: TGTGCCAGCAGTTACGGGACAGCTAACAATGAGCAGTTCTTC; cdr3_aa: CASSYGTANNEQFF
j_call: TRBJ2-5; d_call: TRBD1; clone_size: few; v_call: TRBV4-2; cdr3_nt: TGTGCCAGCAGCCAGCCCCCGGGACAGGGACAAGAGACCCAGTACTTC; cdr3_aa: CASSQPPGQGQETQYF
j_call: TRBJ2-1; d_call: -; clone_size: -; v_call: TRBV4-1; cdr3_nt: TGCGCCAGCAGCCTGCTAGTGAGCTCCTACAATGAGCAGTTCTTC; cdr3_aa: CASSLLVSSYNEQFF
j_call: TRBJ2-5; d_call: -; clone_size: -; v_call: TRBV15; cdr3_nt: TGTGCCACCAGCACTCAGGGGGGAGAGACCCAGTACTTC; cdr3_aa: CATSTQGGETQYF
j_call: TRBJ1-2; d_call: -; clone_size: -; v_call: TRBV19; cdr3_nt: TGTGCCAGTAGTATAGAGCGGCGAGGTTATCATGGCTACACCTTC; cdr3_aa: CASSIERRGYHGYTF
j_call: TRBJ2-7; d_call: -; clone_size: once; v_call: TRBV7-2; cdr3_nt: TGTGCCAGCAGCTCGGCCTCGGGACTGAGCTCCTACGAGCAGTACTTC; cdr3_aa: CASSSASGLSSYEQYF
j_call: TRBJ2-1; d_call: -; clone_size: -; v_call: TRBV12-5; cdr3_nt: TGTGCTAGTGGTTTTAGCTATGAGCAGTTCTTC; cdr3_aa: CASGFSYEQFF
j_call: TRBJ1-2; d_call: -; clone_size: -; v_call: TRBV7-9; cdr3_nt: TGTGCCAGCAGCTTAGGCCCCAGCGCTAGAGGGAATGGCTACACCTTC; cdr3_aa: CASSLGPSARGNGYTF
j_call: TRBJ2-5; d_call: -; clone_size: -; v_call: TRBV19; cdr3_nt: TGTGCCAGTAGTATCCACGCCCAAGAGACCCAGTACTTC; cdr3_aa: CASSIHAQETQYF
j_call: TRBJ1-2; d_call: -; clone_size: -; v_call: TRBV7-9; cdr3_nt: TGTGCCAGCAGCCCAGTGTACAGGGAGGAGGGCTACACCTTC; cdr3_aa: CASSPVYREEGYTF
j_call: TRBJ1-2; d_call: TRBD1; clone_size: few; v_call: TRBV29-1; cdr3_nt: TGCAGCGCTGACAGGGCGTTAGGCTACACCTTC; cdr3_aa: CSADRALGYTF
j_call: TRBJ2-7; d_call: TRBD1; clone_size: -; v_call: TRBV27; cdr3_nt: TGTGCCAGCAGTTTGGGCCGGACAGGGGAAAAAATGTACGAGCAGTACTTC; cdr3_aa: CASSLGRTGEKMYEQYF
j_call: TRBJ1-1; d_call: -; clone_size: once; v_call: TRBV4-1; cdr3_nt: TGCGCCAGCAGCGGTAGAACGGAGAACACTGAAGCTTTCTTT; cdr3_aa: CASSGRTENTEAFF
j_call: TRBJ2-1; d_call: TRBD2; clone_size: -; v_call: TRBV5-8; cdr3_nt: TGTGCCAGCAGCCCGCGGGGGGGCCCTTTTGATGAGCAGTTCTTC; cdr3_aa: CASSPRGGPFDEQFF
j_call: TRBJ1-5; d_call: -; clone_size: few; v_call: TRBV7-7; cdr3_nt: TGTGCCAGCAGCTTAGGTCCGGATCAGCCCCAGCATTTT; cdr3_aa: CASSLGPDQPQHF
j_call: TRBJ1-1; d_call: -; clone_size: -; v_call: TRBV5-6; cdr3_nt: TGTGCCAGCAGCTTGCCGGTGGGAACTGAAGCTTTCTTT; cdr3_aa: CASSLPVGTEAFF